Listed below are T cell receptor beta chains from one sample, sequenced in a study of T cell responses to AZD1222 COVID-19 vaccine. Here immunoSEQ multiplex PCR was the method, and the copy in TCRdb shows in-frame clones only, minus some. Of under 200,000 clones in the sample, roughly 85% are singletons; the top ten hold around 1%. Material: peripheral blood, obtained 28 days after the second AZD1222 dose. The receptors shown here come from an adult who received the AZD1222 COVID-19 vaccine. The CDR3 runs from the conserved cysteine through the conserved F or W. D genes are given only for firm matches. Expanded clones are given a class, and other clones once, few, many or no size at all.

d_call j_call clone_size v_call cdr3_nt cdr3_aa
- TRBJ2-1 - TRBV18 TGTGCCAGCTCACCACCGGAAAATGAGCAGTTCTTC CASSPPENEQFF
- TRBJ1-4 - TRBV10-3 TGTGCCATCAGTGAGGGGACCAGGAATGAAAAACTGTTTTTT CAISEGTRNEKLFF
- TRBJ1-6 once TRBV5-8 TGTGCCAGCAGTAGTATAATTTCATCTCACCCAGGAGCTTCACCCCTCCACTTT CASSSIISSHPGASPLHF
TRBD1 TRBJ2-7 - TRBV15 TGTGCCACCAGCAAAGACAGGGGTCCCCTCTACGAGCAGTACTTC CATSKDRGPLYEQYF
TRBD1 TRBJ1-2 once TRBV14 TGTGCCAGCCATCCAGGAGGACAGGGCTCATATGGCTACACCTTC CASHPGGQGSYGYTF
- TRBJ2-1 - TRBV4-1 TGCGCCAGCAGCCAAGTCCAAGGGGGGAGCGATGAGCAGTTCTTC CASSQVQGGSDEQFF
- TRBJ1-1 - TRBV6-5 TGTGCCAGCAGTTACACCCGAGGGGGAGACACTGAAGCTTTCTTT CASSYTRGGDTEAFF
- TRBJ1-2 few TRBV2 TGTGCCAGCAGTTACGGACGGTCGGGGGGCTACACCTTC CASSYGRSGGYTF
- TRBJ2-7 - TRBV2 TGTGCCAGCAGGCTCGACCTTAACCCAACCTACGAGCAGTACTTC CASRLDLNPTYEQYF
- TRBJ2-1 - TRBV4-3 TGCGCCAGCAGCCAAGAGGGGCGGGGACCCAATGAGCAGTTCTTC CASSQEGRGPNEQFF
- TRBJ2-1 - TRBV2 TGTGCCAGCACCCCAGGGAGACTTTACAATGAGCAGTTCTTC CASTPGRLYNEQFF
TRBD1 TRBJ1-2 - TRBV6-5 TGTGCCAGCAGCCACGGTGGACAGGGGGGATATTCCACCTTC CASSHGGQGGYSTF
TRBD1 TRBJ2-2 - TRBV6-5 TGTGCCAGCACCCGACAGGGCGTCGGGGAGCTGTTTTTT CASTRQGVGELFF
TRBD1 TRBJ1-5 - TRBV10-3 TGTGCCATCAGCGGGACAGGGAAAGGAAGCAATCAGCCCCAGCATTTT CAISGTGKGSNQPQHF
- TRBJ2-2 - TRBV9 TGTGCCAGCAGCCTAGGGCCGACTACCGTTGGGACCGGGGAGCTGTTTTTT CASSLGPTTVGTGELFF
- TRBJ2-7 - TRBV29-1 TGCAGCGTTGGGGGGCCTACCTACGAGCAGTACTTC CSVGGPTYEQYF
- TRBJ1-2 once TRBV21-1 TGTGCCAGCAGCATTGATGACAGAGACTATGGCTACACCTTC CASSIDDRDYGYTF
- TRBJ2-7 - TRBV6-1 TGTGCCAGCAGTGAAGCACTGGACAGCGGTCACGAGCAGTACTTC CASSEALDSGHEQYF
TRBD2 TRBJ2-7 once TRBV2 TGTGCCAGCACGAATAGCGGGCTCTATCCCTCCTACGAGCAGTACTTC CASTNSGLYPSYEQYF
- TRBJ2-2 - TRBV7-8 TGTGCCAGCAGCTCGAACCCCGGGGAGCTGTTTTTT CASSSNPGELFF
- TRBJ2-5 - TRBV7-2 TGTGCCAGCAGCGTACCTCGAGAGACCCAGTACTTC CASSVPRETQYF
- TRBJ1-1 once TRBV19 TGTGCCAGTAGTATACAGAGAACCCCACCGAACACTGAAGCTTTCTTT CASSIQRTPPNTEAFF
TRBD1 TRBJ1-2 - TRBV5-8 TGTGCCAGCAGCTGGGGGACAGTAGCTAACTATGGCTACACCTTC CASSWGTVANYGYTF
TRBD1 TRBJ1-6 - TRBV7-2 TGTGCCAGCAGCCCAGGACAGGGGAGGGCACCCCTCCACTTT CASSPGQGRAPLHF
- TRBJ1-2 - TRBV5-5 TGTGCCAGCAGCTTGTCCCAGGGGAACTATGGCTACACCTTC CASSLSQGNYGYTF
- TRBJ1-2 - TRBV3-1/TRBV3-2 TGTGCCAGCAGCCAAGCCTTTACAGTAAACTATGGCTACACCTTC CASSQAFTVNYGYTF
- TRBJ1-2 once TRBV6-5 TGTGCCAGCAGTTCCCTGATTAAAAGGGATGGCTACACCTTC CASSSLIKRDGYTF
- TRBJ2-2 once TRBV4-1 TGCGCCAGCAGCCAGACAACCGGGGAGCTGTTTTTT CASSQTTGELFF
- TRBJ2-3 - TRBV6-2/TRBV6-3 TGTGCCAGCAGTTACGCCGGGGGGCGGGATACGCAGTATTTT CASSYAGGRDTQYF
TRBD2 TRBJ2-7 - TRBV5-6 TGTGCCAGCAGCTTGGGGGGGACTAGCTCCTACGAGCAGTACTTC CASSLGGTSSYEQYF
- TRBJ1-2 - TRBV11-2 TGTGCCAGCAGCCCCTCGGTCTCATCGCGTTATGGCTACACCTTC CASSPSVSSRYGYTF
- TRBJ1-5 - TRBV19 TGTGCCAGTAGTTTGGGGCCCCAGCATTTT CASSLGPQHF
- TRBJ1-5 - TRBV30 TGTGCCTGGAGCACCCCTAATCAGCCCCAGCATTTT CAWSTPNQPQHF
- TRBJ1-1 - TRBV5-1 TGCGCCAGCAGCTTGGCGTTTCAGGGACCCATGAACACTGAAGCTTTCTTT CASSLAFQGPMNTEAFF
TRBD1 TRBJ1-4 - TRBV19 TGTGCCAGTAGTCTGGGACAGGGTGTGTCGACTAATGAAAAACTGTTTTTT CASSLGQGVSTNEKLFF
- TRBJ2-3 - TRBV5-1 TGCGCCAGCAGTCCCCTGGTAACCCGCACAGATACGCAGTATTTT CASSPLVTRTDTQYF
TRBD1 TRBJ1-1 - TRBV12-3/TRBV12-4 TGTGCCAGCAGTGTACAGGGGTTCACTGAAGCTTTCTTT CASSVQGFTEAFF
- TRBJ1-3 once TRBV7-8 TGTGCCAGCAGCTTTGGCCAGGGCAGCTCTGGAAACACCATATATTTT CASSFGQGSSGNTIYF
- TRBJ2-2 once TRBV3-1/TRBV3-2 TGTGCCAGCACCCCCCGTGTGTCTGTGACCGGGGAGCTGTTTTTT CASTPRVSVTGELFF
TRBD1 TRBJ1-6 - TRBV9 TGTGCCAGCAGCGTAGGCCTGGGGACAGACAATTCACCCCTCCACTTT CASSVGLGTDNSPLHF
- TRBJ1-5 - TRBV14 TGTGCCAGCAGCCTGAGAAATCAGCCCCAGCATTTT CASSLRNQPQHF